A few counts support the clone carrying this TCR beta chain. Its antigen remains unidentified. For the second PCR, which ran for about 6 to 11 cycles, a sample-barcoded 5' primer and a J-beta primer mix were used. Each cDNA molecule was tagged by a template-switch adaptor that had 12 random nucleotides. TCRdb re-derived calls from the 5' RACE reads in MiXCR, one entry per CDR3 protein. The top ten hold 6.5% to 8.5% of the sample, which has 1.5 million to 2 million distinct CDR3 sequences, 28% seen once. The record originates from a study of blood T cells in healthy people across ages. The wider study: About one barcoded beta molecule per two T cells was captured by template switching.

Overall study results and limits: The study found more naive CD4+ cells and higher diversity in long-lived than aged donors. The recorded TCR beta diversity per million T cells decreased in a roughly linear manner with age.

This CDR3 is built from 16 residues. V was clipped by 4 bases and J by 4 bases; unmatched bases: 8. The V gene's germline CDR1 is SNHLY and CDR2 FYNNEI. The TCR was taken from a young woman in good health. Sequencing was carried out using blood. The rearrangement joins TRBV2 to TRBJ2-1, with TRBD1 matching 9 bases. The CDR3 DNA sequence: TGTGCCAGCAGTGTCCCGGGACAGGGATTTTACAATGAGCAGTTCTTC. As protein: CASSVPGQGFYNEQFF.